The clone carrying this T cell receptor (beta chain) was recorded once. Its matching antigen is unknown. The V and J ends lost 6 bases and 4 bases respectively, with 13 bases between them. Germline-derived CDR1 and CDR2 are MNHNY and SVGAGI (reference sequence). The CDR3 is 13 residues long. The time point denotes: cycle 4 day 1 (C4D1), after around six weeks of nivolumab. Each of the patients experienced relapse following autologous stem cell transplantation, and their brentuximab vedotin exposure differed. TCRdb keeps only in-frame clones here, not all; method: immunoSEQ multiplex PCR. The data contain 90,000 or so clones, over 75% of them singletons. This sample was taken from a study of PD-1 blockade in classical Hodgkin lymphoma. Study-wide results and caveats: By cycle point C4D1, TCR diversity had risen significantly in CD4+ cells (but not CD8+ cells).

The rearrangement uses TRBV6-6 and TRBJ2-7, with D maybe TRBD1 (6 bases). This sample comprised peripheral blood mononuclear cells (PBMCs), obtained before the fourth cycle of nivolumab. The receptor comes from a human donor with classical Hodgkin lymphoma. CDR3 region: CASSDRSLYEQYF. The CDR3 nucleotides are TGTGCCAGCAGCGACAGGAGCTTGTACGAGCAGTACTTC.